This T cell receptor (beta chain) was captured by sequencing in a study of T cells in Graves' hyperthyroidism and ophthalmopathy. Over 18 months, lack of ophthalmopathy progression marked Graves' hyperthyroidism as stable. Uncontrolled infection, other autoimmune disease, pregnancy or lactation barred patients from enrollment. 9.5 to 10 ml fresh peripheral blood yielded the PBMCs. Amplification targeted TCR beta CDR3 regions from RNA transcripts. HTBI primers were used for first-round RT-PCR of the TCR CDR3. TCRdb redid the calling of the multiplex PCR reads with MiXCR, one entry per CDR3 protein. The table has about 690,000 distinct CDR3 sequences, 17% seen once. V lost 6 bases to trimming and J lost 1 base, with 16 bases between them. Germline CDR1 and CDR2: SNHLY and FYNNEI. The CDR3 is 16 amino acids. The sample holds many counts of this clonotype.

What was sequenced was blood. The chain is built from TRBV2 and TRBJ1-5, with D perhaps TRBD1 (5 bases). The TCR sequence derives from a man aged 50 to 60 with Graves' hyperthyroidism. The CDR3 DNA is TGTGCCAGCAGAGGGGACCCCGGGGGGAGCAATCAGCCCCAGCATTTT. It yields the protein CASRGDPGGSNQPQHF.